Listed below are T cell receptor beta chains from one sample, sequenced in a study of blood T cell repertoires in COVID-19. Repertoires were generated with immunoSEQ multiplex PCR, while TCRdb's copy carries only in-frame clones and drops some. The sample has some 89,000 clones; 70% to 85% are singletons. The sample was peripheral blood. The receptor source for this set is a man aged 70-80 years with acute or convalescent COVID-19. Both conserved end residues are part of each CDR3. The order of the fields is CDR3 protein, CDR3 DNA, J gene, clone size, V gene, D gene. A D gene is named only where the DNA matches it firmly. A row's size may be missing; if present it is once, few, many or a size class.

CDR3 protein: CASSPVQGPYEQYF; CDR3 DNA: TGCGCCAGCAGTCCCGTACAGGGGCCCTACGAGCAGTACTTC; J gene: TRBJ2-7; clone size: few; V gene: TRBV10-2; D gene: TRBD1
CDR3 protein: CASSPIAGADGYNEQFF; CDR3 DNA: TGTGCCAGCAGCCCTATAGCGGGGGCAGACGGGTACAATGAGCAGTTCTTC; J gene: TRBJ2-1; clone size: once; V gene: TRBV5-6; D gene: TRBD2
CDR3 protein: CASSVTGGAQYGYTF; CDR3 DNA: TGTGCCAGCAGCGTCACAGGGGGCGCGCAATATGGCTACACCTTC; J gene: TRBJ1-2; clone size: -; V gene: TRBV9; D gene: TRBD1
CDR3 protein: CASSLAGQGKSTDTQYF; CDR3 DNA: TGCGCCAGCAGCTTGGCTGGGCAGGGGAAAAGCACAGATACGCAGTATTTT; J gene: TRBJ2-3; clone size: -; V gene: TRBV5-1; D gene: -
CDR3 protein: CTTPGQGDNEQFF; CDR3 DNA: TGCACGACGCCGGGACAGGGAGACAATGAGCAGTTCTTC; J gene: TRBJ2-1; clone size: -; V gene: TRBV29-1; D gene: TRBD1
CDR3 protein: CASSPDRTYGYTF; CDR3 DNA: TGTGCCAGCTCACCGGACAGGACCTATGGCTACACCTTC; J gene: TRBJ1-2; clone size: -; V gene: TRBV18; D gene: TRBD1
CDR3 protein: CATSDLRENYGYTF; CDR3 DNA: TGTGCCACCAGTGATTTGAGGGAGAACTATGGCTACACCTTC; J gene: TRBJ1-2; clone size: -; V gene: TRBV24-1; D gene: -
CDR3 protein: CASSLDSFSNQPQHF; CDR3 DNA: TGTGCCAGCAGTCTTGACAGCTTTAGCAATCAGCCCCAGCATTTT; J gene: TRBJ1-5; clone size: -; V gene: TRBV2; D gene: -
CDR3 protein: CASSLGRGGSTEAFF; CDR3 DNA: TGTGCCAGCAGCTTAGGTCGGGGGGGGAGCACTGAAGCTTTCTTT; J gene: TRBJ1-1; clone size: -; V gene: TRBV7-2; D gene: -
CDR3 protein: CASSHRDSPYEQYF; CDR3 DNA: TGTGCCAGCAGCCACCGGGACTCTCCCTACGAGCAGTACTTC; J gene: TRBJ2-7; clone size: -; V gene: TRBV5-4; D gene: -
CDR3 protein: CASSSGTASNSPLHF; CDR3 DNA: TGTGCCAGCAGCTCTGGGACAGCCTCTAATTCACCCCTCCACTTT; J gene: TRBJ1-6; clone size: -; V gene: TRBV7-2; D gene: TRBD1
CDR3 protein: CASSPGYNYGYTF; CDR3 DNA: TGTGCCAGCTCCCCAGGGTATAACTATGGCTACACCTTC; J gene: TRBJ1-2; clone size: -; V gene: TRBV5-5; D gene: -
CDR3 protein: CASSLERTGLNTEAFF; CDR3 DNA: TGTGCCAGCAGCTTGGAGAGGACAGGATTGAACACTGAAGCTTTCTTT; J gene: TRBJ1-1; clone size: few; V gene: TRBV5-6; D gene: TRBD1
CDR3 protein: CASSLGLVDGELFF; CDR3 DNA: TGTGCCAGCAGCTTAGGCCTGGTAGACGGGGAGCTGTTTTTT; J gene: TRBJ2-2; clone size: -; V gene: TRBV7-2; D gene: -
CDR3 protein: CAWSSGGKYVTGELFF; CDR3 DNA: TGTGCCTGGAGTAGCGGGGGAAAGTATGTAACCGGGGAGCTGTTTTTT; J gene: TRBJ2-2; clone size: -; V gene: TRBV30; D gene: TRBD2
CDR3 protein: CASQGTGETEAFF; CDR3 DNA: TGTGCCAGTCAAGGGACAGGGGAAACTGAAGCTTTCTTT; J gene: TRBJ1-1; clone size: -; V gene: TRBV28; D gene: TRBD1
CDR3 protein: CASSWGQGSYEQYF; CDR3 DNA: TGTGCCAGCAGCTGGGGACAGGGCTCCTACGAGCAGTACTTC; J gene: TRBJ2-7; clone size: few; V gene: TRBV7-2; D gene: TRBD1
CDR3 protein: CASSYFTERPELFF; CDR3 DNA: TGTGCCAGCAGTTACTTCACGGAGAGGCCGGAGCTGTTTTTT; J gene: TRBJ2-2; clone size: -; V gene: TRBV6-5; D gene: -
CDR3 protein: CASSQGGDRGTTEQFF; CDR3 DNA: TGTGCCAGCAGCCAAGGGGGGGACAGGGGGACCACGGAGCAGTTCTTC; J gene: TRBJ2-1; clone size: -; V gene: TRBV5-4; D gene: TRBD1
CDR3 protein: CASSSGTSGAGGQFF; CDR3 DNA: TGTGCCAGCAGCTCCGGGACTAGCGGGGCCGGGGGGCAGTTCTTC; J gene: TRBJ2-1; clone size: few; V gene: TRBV3-1/TRBV3-2; D gene: TRBD2
CDR3 protein: CASSQLLGSANTGELFF; CDR3 DNA: TGTGCCAGCAGTCAACTCCTTGGTAGCGCCAACACCGGGGAGCTGTTTTTT; J gene: TRBJ2-2; clone size: -; V gene: TRBV6-6; D gene: -
CDR3 protein: CASSLVGQGSSPLHF; CDR3 DNA: TGTGCCAGCAGCTTAGTAGGACAGGGTAGTTCACCCCTCCACTTT; J gene: TRBJ1-6; clone size: -; V gene: TRBV7-2; D gene: TRBD1
CDR3 protein: CASSDRGGGGGRSSYNEQFF; CDR3 DNA: TGTGCCAGTAGTGATCGGGGAGGCGGAGGGGGCCGCAGCTCCTACAATGAGCAGTTCTTC; J gene: TRBJ2-1; clone size: -; V gene: TRBV19; D gene: -
CDR3 protein: CASSQQGATNEKLFF; CDR3 DNA: TGTGCCAGCAGCCAGCAGGGTGCAACTAATGAAAAACTGTTTTTT; J gene: TRBJ1-4; clone size: -; V gene: TRBV6-6; D gene: -
CDR3 protein: CASSPPGLNYGYTF; CDR3 DNA: TGTGCCAGCAGCCCCCCGGGACTTAACTATGGCTACACCTTC; J gene: TRBJ1-2; clone size: once; V gene: TRBV7-9; D gene: -
CDR3 protein: CASSDPRDFPHEQFF; CDR3 DNA: TGTGCCAGCAGTGATCCTCGGGATTTCCCCCATGAGCAGTTCTTC; J gene: TRBJ2-1; clone size: -; V gene: TRBV25-1; D gene: -
CDR3 protein: CASRPMGGADTQYF; CDR3 DNA: TGCGCCAGCAGACCCATGGGCGGGGCAGATACGCAGTATTTT; J gene: TRBJ2-3; clone size: -; V gene: TRBV5-1; D gene: -
CDR3 protein: CASSPRTSGALTRNEQFF; CDR3 DNA: TGTGCCAGCAGTCCTAGGACTAGCGGGGCTCTTACAAGGAATGAGCAGTTCTTC; J gene: TRBJ2-1; clone size: -; V gene: TRBV2; D gene: TRBD2
CDR3 protein: CATSPRQGWKPQHF; CDR3 DNA: TGTGCCACCAGTCCAAGACAGGGTTGGAAGCCCCAGCATTTT; J gene: TRBJ1-5; clone size: -; V gene: TRBV24-1; D gene: TRBD1
CDR3 protein: CASSRTGLQANEQFF; CDR3 DNA: TGTGCCAGCTCACGGACAGGGTTGCAGGCAAATGAGCAGTTCTTC; J gene: TRBJ2-1; clone size: -; V gene: TRBV18; D gene: TRBD1
CDR3 protein: CASSLRSGGAVEVTDTQYF; CDR3 DNA: TGTGCCAGCAGTTTAAGATCAGGGGGCGCCGTAGAAGTTACAGATACGCAGTATTTT; J gene: TRBJ2-3; clone size: -; V gene: TRBV27; D gene: TRBD1
CDR3 protein: CASEPGQMNTGELFF; CDR3 DNA: TGTGCTAGCGAGCCGGGACAGATGAACACCGGGGAGCTGTTTTTT; J gene: TRBJ2-2; clone size: -; V gene: TRBV7-7; D gene: TRBD1
CDR3 protein: CASSPGTVGAKNIQYF; CDR3 DNA: TGTGCCAGCAGCCCAGGGACAGTTGGGGCCAAAAACATTCAGTACTTC; J gene: TRBJ2-4; clone size: -; V gene: TRBV11-1; D gene: TRBD1
CDR3 protein: CASSWGRGQSLRETQYF; CDR3 DNA: TGTGCCAGCAGCTGGGGGCGGGGGCAATCGCTCCGGGAGACCCAGTACTTC; J gene: TRBJ2-5; clone size: -; V gene: TRBV7-9; D gene: -
CDR3 protein: CASSQVGVFGQGDNSPLHF; CDR3 DNA: TGTGCCAGCAGCCAAGTGGGCGTCTTTGGACAGGGGGATAATTCACCCCTCCACTTT; J gene: TRBJ1-6; clone size: few; V gene: TRBV14; D gene: TRBD1
CDR3 protein: CASSGRASGFTDTQYF; CDR3 DNA: TGTGCCAGCAGTGGGAGGGCTAGCGGATTCACAGATACGCAGTATTTT; J gene: TRBJ2-3; clone size: -; V gene: TRBV9; D gene: TRBD2
CDR3 protein: CASSMGRGEAYGYTF; CDR3 DNA: TGTGCCAGTAGTATGGGCCGGGGGGAGGCCTATGGCTACACCTTC; J gene: TRBJ1-2; clone size: -; V gene: TRBV19; D gene: -
CDR3 protein: CASSRTGTNSPLHF; CDR3 DNA: TGTGCCAGCAGCCGGACAGGGACAAATTCACCCCTCCACTTT; J gene: TRBJ1-6; clone size: -; V gene: TRBV2; D gene: TRBD1
CDR3 protein: CASSLEGAVGNEQYF; CDR3 DNA: TGCGCCAGCAGCTTGGAAGGGGCGGTGGGGAACGAGCAGTACTTC; J gene: TRBJ2-7; clone size: -; V gene: TRBV5-1; D gene: -
CDR3 protein: CASSLEGRGVHEAFF; CDR3 DNA: TGCGCCAGCAGCTTGGAGGGCAGGGGGGTCCATGAAGCTTTCTTT; J gene: TRBJ1-1; clone size: -; V gene: TRBV5-1; D gene: TRBD1
CDR3 protein: CASSRPSGGAYNEQFF; CDR3 DNA: TGTGCCAGCAGCCGTCCGAGCGGGGGCGCATACAATGAGCAGTTCTTC; J gene: TRBJ2-1; clone size: -; V gene: TRBV13; D gene: TRBD2
CDR3 protein: CASSSGQGVTNEKLFF; CDR3 DNA: TGTGCCAGCAGCTCTGGACAGGGGGTAACTAATGAAAAACTGTTTTTT; J gene: TRBJ1-4; clone size: -; V gene: TRBV3-1/TRBV3-2; D gene: TRBD1
CDR3 protein: CSVVGTGGVADTQYF; CDR3 DNA: TGCAGCGTCGTGGGGACAGGGGGCGTAGCAGATACGCAGTATTTT; J gene: TRBJ2-3; clone size: -; V gene: TRBV29-1; D gene: TRBD1
CDR3 protein: CASSEAGDWGGYTF; CDR3 DNA: TGTGCCAGCAGTGAAGCAGGGGATTGGGGTGGCTACACCTTC; J gene: TRBJ1-2; clone size: -; V gene: TRBV6-1; D gene: -
CDR3 protein: CASNSAGANEKLFF; CDR3 DNA: TGTGCCAGCAATTCGGCAGGGGCTAATGAAAAACTGTTTTTT; J gene: TRBJ1-4; clone size: -; V gene: TRBV2; D gene: -
CDR3 protein: CASSEFGQGGEKLFF; CDR3 DNA: TGCGCCAGCAGTGAATTTGGACAGGGCGGAGAAAAACTGTTTTTT; J gene: TRBJ1-4; clone size: -; V gene: TRBV10-2; D gene: TRBD1
CDR3 protein: CASSIVRQGSSNQPQHF; CDR3 DNA: TGTGCCAGTAGTATAGTCAGACAGGGGTCTAGCAATCAGCCCCAGCATTTT; J gene: TRBJ1-5; clone size: -; V gene: TRBV19; D gene: TRBD1
CDR3 protein: CASSESGVGTGELFF; CDR3 DNA: TGCGCCAGCAGTGAGTCGGGAGTGGGCACCGGGGAGCTGTTTTTT; J gene: TRBJ2-2; clone size: many; V gene: TRBV10-1; D gene: -
CDR3 protein: CASSEWDGGASGELFF; CDR3 DNA: TGTGCCAGCAGTGAATGGGACGGGGGGGCTTCCGGGGAGCTGTTTTTT; J gene: TRBJ2-2; clone size: -; V gene: TRBV25-1; D gene: TRBD2
CDR3 protein: CASSQDGSPGEGPEMETQYF; CDR3 DNA: TGTGCCAGCAGCCAAGATGGTTCACCCGGGGAAGGCCCCGAAATGGAGACCCAGTACTTC; J gene: TRBJ2-5; clone size: -; V gene: TRBV3-1/TRBV3-2; D gene: -
CDR3 protein: CASSLAGPGQGSGNTIYF; CDR3 DNA: TGCGCCAGCAGCTTGGCTGGTCCGGGACAGGGGTCTGGAAACACCATATATTTT; J gene: TRBJ1-3; clone size: -; V gene: TRBV5-1; D gene: TRBD1